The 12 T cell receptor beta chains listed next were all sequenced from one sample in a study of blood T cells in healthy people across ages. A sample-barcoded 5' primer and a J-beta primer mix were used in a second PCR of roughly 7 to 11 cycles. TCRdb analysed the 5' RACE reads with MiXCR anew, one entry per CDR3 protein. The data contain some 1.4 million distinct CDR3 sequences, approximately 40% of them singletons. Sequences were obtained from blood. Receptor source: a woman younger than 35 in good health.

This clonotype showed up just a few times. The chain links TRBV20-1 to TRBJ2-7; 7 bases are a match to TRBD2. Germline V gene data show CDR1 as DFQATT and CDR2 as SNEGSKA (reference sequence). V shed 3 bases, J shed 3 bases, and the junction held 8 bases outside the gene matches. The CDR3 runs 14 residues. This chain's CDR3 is CSASERAGIYEQYF. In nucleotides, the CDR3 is TGCAGTGCTAGCGAACGAGCGGGGATCTACGAGCAGTACTTC.

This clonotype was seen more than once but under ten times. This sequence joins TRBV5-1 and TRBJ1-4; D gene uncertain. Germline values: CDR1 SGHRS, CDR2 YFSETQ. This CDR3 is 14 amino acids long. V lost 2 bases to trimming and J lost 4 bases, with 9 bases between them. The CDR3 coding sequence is TGCGCCAGCAGCTTCGTGGGTTATAATGAAAAACTGTTTTTT. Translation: CASSFVGYNEKLFF.

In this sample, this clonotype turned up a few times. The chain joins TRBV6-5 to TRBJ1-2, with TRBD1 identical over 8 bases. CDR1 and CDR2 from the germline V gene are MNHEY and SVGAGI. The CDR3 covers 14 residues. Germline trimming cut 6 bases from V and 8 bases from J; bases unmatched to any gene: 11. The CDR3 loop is CASSLRTGLEGYTF. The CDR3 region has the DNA TGTGCCAGCAGCCTTAGGACAGGGCTTGAAGGCTACACCTTC.

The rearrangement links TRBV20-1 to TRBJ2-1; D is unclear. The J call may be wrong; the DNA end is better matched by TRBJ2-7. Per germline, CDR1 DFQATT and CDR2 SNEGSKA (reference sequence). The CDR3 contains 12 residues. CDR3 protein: CSASERYNEQYF. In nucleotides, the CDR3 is TGCAGTGCTAGTGAGCGCTACAATGAGCAGTACTTC.

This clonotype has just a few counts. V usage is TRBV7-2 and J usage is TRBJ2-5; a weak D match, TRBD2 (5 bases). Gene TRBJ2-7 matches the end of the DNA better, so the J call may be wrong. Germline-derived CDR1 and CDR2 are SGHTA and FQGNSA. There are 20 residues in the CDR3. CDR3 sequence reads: CASSLVGEIRVGTRLYEQYF. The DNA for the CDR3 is TGTGCCAGCAGCTTAGTGGGAGAAATTCGCGTGGGCACCCGACTCTACGAGCAGTACTTC.

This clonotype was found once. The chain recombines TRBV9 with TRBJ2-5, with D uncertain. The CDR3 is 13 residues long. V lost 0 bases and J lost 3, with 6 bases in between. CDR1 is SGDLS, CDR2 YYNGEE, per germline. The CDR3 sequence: CASSVEFEETQYF. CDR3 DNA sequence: TGTGCCAGCAGCGTAGAATTCGAAGAGACCCAGTACTTC.

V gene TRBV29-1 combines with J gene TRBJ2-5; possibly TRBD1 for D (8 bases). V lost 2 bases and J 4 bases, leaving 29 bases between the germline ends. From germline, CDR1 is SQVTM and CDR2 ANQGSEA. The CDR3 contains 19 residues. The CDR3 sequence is CSVEFYRSRTGRAGETQYF. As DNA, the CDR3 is TGCAGCGTTGAATTTTATCGGTCCCGGACAGGGAGGGCGGGAGAGACCCAGTACTTC.

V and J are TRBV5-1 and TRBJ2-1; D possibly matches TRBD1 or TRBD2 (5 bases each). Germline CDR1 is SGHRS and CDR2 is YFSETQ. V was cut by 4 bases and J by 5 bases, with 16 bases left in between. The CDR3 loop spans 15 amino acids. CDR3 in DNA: TGCGCCAGCAGCCTCTTGGGGGAGAGGAACAATGAGCAGTTCTTC. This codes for CASSLLGERNNEQFF. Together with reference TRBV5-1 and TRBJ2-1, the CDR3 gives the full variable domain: KAGVTQTPRYLIKTRGQQVTLSCSPISGHRSVSWYQQTPGQGLQFLFEYFSETQRNKGNFPGRFSGRQFSNSRSEMNVSTLELGDSALYLCASSLLGERNNEQFFGPGTRLTVL.

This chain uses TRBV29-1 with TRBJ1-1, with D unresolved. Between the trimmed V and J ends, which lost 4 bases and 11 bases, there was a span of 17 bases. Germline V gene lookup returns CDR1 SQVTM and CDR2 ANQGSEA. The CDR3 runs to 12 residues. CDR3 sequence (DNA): TGCAGCGTTGGGGGTGACACCCCAGAGGCTTTCTTT. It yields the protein CSVGGDTPEAFF.

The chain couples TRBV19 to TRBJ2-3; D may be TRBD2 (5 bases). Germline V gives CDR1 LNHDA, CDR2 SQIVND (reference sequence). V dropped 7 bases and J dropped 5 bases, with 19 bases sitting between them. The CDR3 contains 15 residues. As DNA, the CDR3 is TGTGCCAGTATTTCACGGGAATTCGGGGTAGATACGCAGTATTTT. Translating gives CASISREFGVDTQYF.

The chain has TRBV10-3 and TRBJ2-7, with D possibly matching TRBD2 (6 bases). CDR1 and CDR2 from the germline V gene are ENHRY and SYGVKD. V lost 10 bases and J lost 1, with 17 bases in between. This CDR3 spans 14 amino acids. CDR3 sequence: CATAGGDSSYEQYF. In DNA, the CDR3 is TGTGCCACCGCAGGCGGGGACTCATCCTACGAGCAGTACTTC.

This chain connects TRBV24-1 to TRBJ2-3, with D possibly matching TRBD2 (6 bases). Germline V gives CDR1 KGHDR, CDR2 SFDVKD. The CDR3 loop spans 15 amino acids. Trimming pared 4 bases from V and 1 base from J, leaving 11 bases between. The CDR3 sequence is CATSDRSGGTDTQYF. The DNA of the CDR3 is TGTGCCACCAGTGACCGCTCGGGGGGCACAGATACGCAGTATTTT.